This T cell receptor (beta chain) was identified during a study of T cells in Graves' hyperthyroidism and ophthalmopathy. This clonotype has ten or more counts. Its antigen is unidentified. RNA transcripts gave rise to amplified TCR beta CDR3 regions. The TCR CDR3 first-round RT-PCR relied on the HTBI primer set. From the multiplex PCR reads, TCRdb called clonotypes with MiXCR, one entry per CDR3 protein. The table lists a few hundred thousand distinct CDR3 sequences, 40% to 50% of them singletons. Any patient presenting with uncontrolled infection, other autoimmune disease, pregnancy or lactation was left out. The diagnostic basis comprised clinical symptoms, serum thyroxine and TRAb, thyroid ultrasound and orbital computed tomography. Regarding the study as a whole: Most expanded thyroid clonotypes above 0.001 recurred in blood. Before onset, ophthalmopathy was predicted by the model a median roughly 6.8 months earlier.

The germline gives CDR1 SGHTA, CDR2 FQGTGA. This CDR3 has 15 amino acids. J lost 4 bases, V lost 5 bases, and 7 bases had no gene match. The TCR comes from an adult woman with Graves' disease, either hyperthyroidism or ophthalmopathy (not recorded which). What was sequenced was peripheral blood or thyroid tissue (not recorded which). The chain couples TRBV7-3 to TRBJ2-3, with TRBD1 matching over 9 bases. CDR3: CASSRPGQGSDTQYF. CDR3 nucleotide sequence: TGTGCCAGCAGCCGTCCGGGACAGGGTTCAGATACGCAGTATTTT.